This T cell receptor (beta chain) came from a study of early T cells in non-severe SARS-CoV-2 infection (dated by TCRdb to the early 2020s). For the wider study: Bulk RNA from unsorted whole blood was used for TCR sequencing, so alpha and beta chains could not be paired. Study-level results and caveats: Matching against VDJdb was skewed toward anti-spike CD8 responses, likely underestimated virus-specific expansions, and missed private and CD4 specificities.

Library construction relied on 5' RACE. The reads were generated on a NextSeq 500. To correct for sequencing error and PCR bias, the TCR library protocol tagged individual cDNA molecules with unique molecular identifiers. Both TCR alpha and beta chains were sequenced, and tight co-correlation was observed between alpha and beta sequence abundances in each sample. The authors' pipeline ran thus. Decombinator V4 was used to annotate the V gene, J gene and CDR3 of the TCR sequences. Expanded TCRs were defined as changing significantly between any two time points under a Poisson model with p below 0.0001. TCR abundances were normalised to the total number of TCRs sequenced per sample and expressed as counts per million. MAIT TCRs were defined by TRAV1-2 paired with TRAJ12, TRAJ20 or TRAJ33, and iNKT TCRs by TRAV10 paired with TRAJ18. VDJdb, accessed 1 November 2021, was searched for CMV, EBV and SARS-CoV-2 annotated TCRs, excluding TCRs annotated for multiple antigens. Using fastp at Q25 and MiXCR, TCRdb reprocessed the public reads and kept productive beta chains. Every entry covers one CDR3 protein and lists the most common genes and DNA from its rows. The V and J calls here are based on TCRdb, not the publication. Here the sample has around 81,000 distinct CDR3 sequences; 11% to 15% occur a single time. 9.5% to 13% of the sample is taken by the ten largest.

This was a case-control study nested in a cohort of healthcare workers in London, UK, who had nasopharyngeal swab PCR tests and blood samples taken every week. Healthcare workers were recruited between 23 and 31 March 2020, during the week of the UK lockdown, and were followed weekly for up to about 15 weeks. This clonotype has only a few counts. Its antigen has not been determined. Nothing much larger sits one base from this clone, and base qualities are not available. V is pared back by 6 bases and J by 8 bases, with 15 bases lying between the germline termini. As encoded in the germline V gene, CDR1 is SGHRS while CDR2 is YFSETQ. The CDR3 measures 14 amino acids from cysteine to phenylalanine. Only the CDR3 DNA is retained, 42 bases long and in frame from the first base.

This sequence was found in an adult who was a healthcare worker with PCR-confirmed SARS-CoV-2 infection or an uninfected control (not recorded which). The sequence is built from TRBV5-1 and TRBJ1-6; a weak D assignment points to TRBD1 (5 bases agree). The sequenced material came from whole blood. Here is the DNA: TGCGCCAGCACCTGGGGGGTTGAGGATTCACCCCTCCACTTT. Its product reads: CASTWGVEDSPLHF.